These 21 T cell receptor beta chains share one sample of origin, sequenced in a study of blood T cells in healthy people across ages. With a J-beta primer mix and a sample-barcoded 5' primer, a second PCR ran about 6 to 11 cycles. Using its own MiXCR run on the 5' RACE reads, TCRdb lists one record per CDR3 protein. The sample comprises 2 million or so distinct CDR3 sequences, around half of which are singletons, and approximately 2% rests with the top ten. The source material was blood. The receptors originated from a woman between 35 and 50 years old in good health.

This clonotype was observed a handful of times. At one boundary the junction diverges from the germline segment, which might be a read error. The chain is built from TRBV6-6 and TRBJ2-1; the match to TRBD2 covers 8 bases. This CDR3 has 15 amino acids. From germline, CDR1 is MNHNY and CDR2 SVGAGI (reference sequence). CDR3 bases: TGTGCCTGCAGATTGCCGGGACTAGGCTACAATGAGCAGTTCTTC. As protein: CACRLPGLGYNEQFF.

V gene TRBV7-9 combines with J gene TRBJ2-7, with 8 nucleotides matching TRBD1. Germline trimming cut 5 bases from V and 4 bases from J; bases unmatched to any gene: 7. CDR3 length: 14 residues. Germline lookup yields CDR1 SEHNR and CDR2 FQNEAQ (reference sequence). The DNA of the CDR3 is TGTGCCAGCAGCCCCGGACAGGGTTGGTACGAGCAGTACTTC. This codes for CASSPGQGWYEQYF.

V is TRBV11-1 and J is TRBJ1-2; D remains ambiguous. Germline V gives CDR1 SGHAT, CDR2 FQDESV (reference sequence). V lost 4 bases and J lost 5, with 14 bases in between. The CDR3 contains 14 residues. CDR3: CASSSPVGGYGYTF. CDR3 sequence (DNA): TGTGCCAGCAGCTCACCCGTCGGAGGGTATGGCTACACCTTC.

The V call is TRBV13, the J call TRBJ1-2, with D perhaps TRBD1 (6 bases). This CDR3 is built from 17 residues. Germline loops: CDR1 PRHDT, CDR2 FYEKMQ (reference sequence). The V end lost 4 bases, the J end lost 4 bases, and 22 bases lay between the germline ends. CDR3 bases: TGTGCCAGCAGCTACCGCGCCGATTGGACAGAGCCCTATGGCTACACCTTC. Encoded protein: CASSYRADWTEPYGYTF.

V usage is TRBV29-1 and J usage is TRBJ1-1; 11 nucleotides align to TRBD1. Germline CDR1 SQVTM, CDR2 ANQGSEA. The CDR3 is made up of 13 amino acids. The trim removed 7 bases at V and 5 bases at J, leaving 6 bases unmatched. The CDR3 is CSAGGTGGTEAFF. The CDR3 DNA reads TGCAGCGCCGGAGGGACAGGGGGAACTGAAGCTTTCTTT.

This clonotype was seen just once. The V and J genes are TRBV20-1 and TRBJ1-1; no definite D call. The V gene lost 0 bases and the J gene lost 1 base, with 12 bases spanning the gap. The germline V gene has CDR1 DFQATT and CDR2 SNEGSKA (reference sequence). The CDR3 length is 15 residues. CDR3 region: CSARDEKEGNTEAFF. The CDR3 nucleotides read TGCAGTGCTAGAGATGAGAAGGAGGGGAACACTGAAGCTTTCTTT.

V usage is TRBV11-3 and J usage is TRBJ2-5, with 7 bases lining up with TRBD2. Germline values: CDR1 SGHNT, CDR2 YENEEA. V shed 6 bases, J shed 5 bases, and the junction held 12 bases outside the gene matches. CDR3 length: 15 amino acids. CDR3 nucleotide sequence: TGTGCCAGCAGTTCTGGGGGGGGTATTACGGAGACCCAGTACTTC. Protein product: CASSSGGGITETQYF. The full variable domain, with the rest looked up from reference TRBV11-3 and TRBJ2-5, is EAGVVQSPRYKIIEKKQPVAFWCNPISGHNTLYWYLQNLGQGPELLIRYENEEAVDDSQLPKDRFSAERLKGVDSTLKIQPAELGDSAVYLCASSSGGGITETQYFGPGTRLLVL.

This chain joins TRBV3-1 and TRBJ2-7; TRBD2 matches 7 bases. V lost 0 bases to trimming and J lost 1 base; unmatched junction nucleotides: 6. The length of the CDR3 is 16 residues. Germline assignment: CDR1 LGHDT and CDR2 YNNKEL (reference sequence). The CDR3 coding sequence is TGTGCCAGCAGCCAAGAACGCGGGGGTACTTCCTACGAGCAGTACTTC. Translated, it gives CASSQERGGTSYEQYF.

Here the CDR3 reads CASSLGSGGNYNEQFF. The CDR3, as DNA: TGTGCCAGCAGCTTGGGCAGCGGGGGCAACTACAATGAGCAGTTCTTC. The V and J genes are TRBV7-2 and TRBJ2-1; 8 bases are a match to TRBD2. Looked up from germline, CDR1 is SGHTA and CDR2 is FQGNSA. The CDR3 spans 16 residues. V shed 3 bases and J 3 bases; nucleotides not matched to a gene: 7.

A few counts support this clonotype. This rearrangement joins TRBV6-5 to TRBJ2-7, with D hard to call. Between the trimmed V and J ends, which lost 0 bases and 4 bases, there was a span of 13 bases. From germline, CDR1 is MNHEY and CDR2 SVGAGI. This CDR3 spans 15 amino acids. CDR3 protein: CASSYSGLDRYEQYF. Here the CDR3 DNA reads TGTGCCAGCAGTTACTCGGGATTGGACCGATACGAGCAGTACTTC.

This clonotype has at least ten counts. V and J are TRBV5-1 and TRBJ2-3; D is uncertain. Trimming shortened V by 0 bases and J by 4 bases, and 9 bases separated the two germline ends. The CDR3 consists of 14 residues. Germline-derived CDR1 and CDR2 are SGHRS and YFSETQ. The CDR3: CASSLASGADTQYF. DNA of the CDR3: TGCGCCAGCAGCTTGGCGTCCGGAGCAGATACGCAGTATTTT.

This clonotype was observed a few times. The chain joins TRBV6-5 to TRBJ1-6; D possibly corresponds to TRBD1 (5 bases). Germline CDR1 reads MNHEY; CDR2 reads SVGAGI. Trimming removed 4 bases from V and 4 bases from J, with 11 bases in between. The CDR3 sequence is 15 residues long. CDR3 nucleotides: TGTGCCAGCAGTTCCAGACAGAAGTATAATTCACCCCTCCACTTT. It codes for CASSSRQKYNSPLHF.

This clonotype was recorded a few times. The genes are TRBV25-1 and TRBJ1-2; D gene unclear. Germline V gene lookup returns CDR1 MGHDK and CDR2 SYGVNS. The CDR3 consists of 16 residues. V was shortened by 3 bases and J by 5 bases, with 19 bases between the two germline ends. This CDR3 reads CASSDPALDGSYGYTF. The CDR3 DNA reads as TGTGCCAGCAGTGATCCTGCCCTGGACGGTTCTTATGGCTACACCTTC.

Only a few counts were recorded for this clonotype. The chain joins TRBV7-3 to TRBJ2-1; 9 bases are a match to TRBD2. Unmatched junction bases numbered 12, after V lost 6 bases and J lost 6 bases. The germline V gene has CDR1 SGHTA and CDR2 FQGTGA. There are 16 residues in the CDR3. CDR3 sequence: CASSALAGGRPNEQFF. CDR3 sequence (DNA): TGTGCCAGCAGTGCGTTGGCGGGGGGGCGGCCCAATGAGCAGTTCTTC.

CDR3 protein: CASSYSRELSYNSPLHF. The CDR3 nucleotides are TGTGCCAGCAGTTACTCGAGGGAGCTCTCCTATAATTCACCCCTCCACTTT. V gene TRBV6-5 combines with J gene TRBJ1-6; D is uncertain. Per germline, CDR1 MNHEY and CDR2 SVGAGI. The V end lost 0 bases, the J end lost 0 bases, and 9 bases lay between the germline ends. The CDR3 is 17 residues long.

This clonotype occurred a few times. The rearrangement links TRBV7-8 to TRBJ2-1; 7 bases match TRBD2. The V gene end was trimmed by 5 bases and the J gene end by 8 bases; junction bases not matched to a gene: 12. The CDR3 spans 15 residues. Germline V gene lookup returns CDR1 SGHVS and CDR2 FQNEAQ. CDR3 residues: CASSKTGTTSHEQFF. The CDR3 DNA follows: TGTGCCAGCAGCAAAACCGGGACTACCTCCCATGAGCAGTTCTTC. Supplemented by reference TRBV7-8 and TRBJ2-1, the full variable domain reads GAGVSQSPRYKVAKRGQDVALRCDPISGHVSLFWYQQALGQGPEFLTYFQNEAQLDKSGLPSDRFFAERPEGSVSTLKIQRTQQEDSAVYLCASSKTGTTSHEQFFGPGTRLTVL.

The genes are TRBV7-2 and TRBJ2-7; D call uncertain. The J call may be in error: the DNA end matches TRBJ2-5 better. The CDR3 totals 15 residues. Germline V gene sequence: CDR1 SGHTA, CDR2 FQGNSA. The CDR3 sequence is CASSLVPTPQETQYF. Written as DNA, the CDR3 is TGTGCCAGCAGCTTAGTCCCAACACCACAAGAGACCCAGTACTTC.

This clonotype was picked up a small number of times. The V and J genes are TRBV6-6 and TRBJ2-5, with 7 nucleotides matching TRBD1. V was clipped by 2 bases and J by 5 bases; unmatched bases: 5. The CDR3 sequence is 14 residues long. Germline CDR1 and CDR2: MNHNY and SVGAGI (reference sequence). The CDR3 DNA reads as TGTGCCAGCAGTTACAGCAGGGGGATTGAGACCCAGTACTTC. It encodes CASSYSRGIETQYF.

The genes are TRBV7-9 and TRBJ1-2, with 11 bases lining up with TRBD1. Germline CDR1 SEHNR, CDR2 FQNEAQ (reference sequence). V lost 2 bases to trimming and J lost 5 bases; unmatched junction nucleotides: 7. There are 16 residues in the CDR3. The CDR3 is CASSLSRTGGEYGYTF. The CDR3 DNA is TGTGCCAGCAGCTTATCCCGGACAGGGGGCGAATATGGCTACACCTTC.

The gene calls are TRBV4-2 and TRBJ2-5; D unresolved. V was shortened by 0 bases and J by 0 bases, with 8 bases between the two germline ends. This CDR3 has 15 residues. The V gene's germline CDR1 is LGHNA and CDR2 YNFKEQ. For the CDR3, the DNA is TGTGCCAGCAGCCAAGATCATCGGGACCAAGAGACCCAGTACTTC. Protein product: CASSQDHRDQETQYF.

This clonotype was found once. The CDR3 reads CASSSQTSGGLSSYNEQFF. CDR3 sequence (DNA): TGTGCCAGCAGTTCCCAGACTAGCGGGGGCCTAAGCTCCTACAATGAGCAGTTCTTC. This chain connects TRBV6-5 to TRBJ2-1, with 12 positions matching TRBD2. The CDR3 covers 19 residues. CDR1 MNHEY and CDR2 SVGAGI come from the germline V gene. The V segment lost 4 bases and the J segment 0 bases; nucleotides outside the gene matches: 10.